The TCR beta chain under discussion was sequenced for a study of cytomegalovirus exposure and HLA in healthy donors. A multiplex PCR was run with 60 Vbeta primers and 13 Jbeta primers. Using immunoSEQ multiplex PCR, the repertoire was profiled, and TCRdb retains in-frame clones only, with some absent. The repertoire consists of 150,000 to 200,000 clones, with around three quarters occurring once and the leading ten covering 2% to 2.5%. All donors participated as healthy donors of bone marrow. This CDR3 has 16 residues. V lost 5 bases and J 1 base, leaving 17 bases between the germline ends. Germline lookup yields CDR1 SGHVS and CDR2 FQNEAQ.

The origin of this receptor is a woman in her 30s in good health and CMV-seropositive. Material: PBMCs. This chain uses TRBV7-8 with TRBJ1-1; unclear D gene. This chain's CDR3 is CASSPKLPTANTEAFF. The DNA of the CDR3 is TGTGCCAGCAGCCCCAAATTGCCCACAGCGAACACTGAAGCTTTCTTT.